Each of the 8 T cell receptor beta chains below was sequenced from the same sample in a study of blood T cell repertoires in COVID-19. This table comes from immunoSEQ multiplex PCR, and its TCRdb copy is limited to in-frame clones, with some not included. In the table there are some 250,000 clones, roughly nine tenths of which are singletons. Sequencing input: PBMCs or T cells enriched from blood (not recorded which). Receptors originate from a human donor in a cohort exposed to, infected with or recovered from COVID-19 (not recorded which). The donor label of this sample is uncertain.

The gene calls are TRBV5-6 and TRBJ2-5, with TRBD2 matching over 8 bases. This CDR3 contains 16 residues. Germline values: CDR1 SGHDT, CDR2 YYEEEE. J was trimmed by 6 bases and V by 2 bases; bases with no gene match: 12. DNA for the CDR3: TGTGCCAGCAGCTTATCAGCGGGGGCCCTGCAGAAGACCCAGTACTTC. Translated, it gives CASSLSAGALQKTQYF.

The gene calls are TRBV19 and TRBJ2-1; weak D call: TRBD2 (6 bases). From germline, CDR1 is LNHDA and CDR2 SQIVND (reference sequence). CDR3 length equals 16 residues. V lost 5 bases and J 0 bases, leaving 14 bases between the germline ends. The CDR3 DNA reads TGTGCCAGTAGTTTCCCGGACGGGAGCTCCTACAATGAGCAGTTCTTC. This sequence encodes CASSFPDGSSYNEQFF.

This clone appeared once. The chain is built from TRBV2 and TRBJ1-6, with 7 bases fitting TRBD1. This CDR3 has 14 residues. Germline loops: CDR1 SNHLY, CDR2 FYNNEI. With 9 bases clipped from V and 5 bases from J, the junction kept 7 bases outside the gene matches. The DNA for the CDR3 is TGTGCCAGAAGACAGGGCGCAAATAATTCACCCCTCCACTTT. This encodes CARRQGANNSPLHF.

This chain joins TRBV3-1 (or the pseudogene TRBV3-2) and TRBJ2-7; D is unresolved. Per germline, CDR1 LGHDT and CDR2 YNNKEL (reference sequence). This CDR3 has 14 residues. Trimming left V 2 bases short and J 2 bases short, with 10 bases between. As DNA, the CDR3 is TGTGCCAGCAGCCAAATCAGATATCCCTACGAGCAGTACTTC. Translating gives CASSQIRYPYEQYF.

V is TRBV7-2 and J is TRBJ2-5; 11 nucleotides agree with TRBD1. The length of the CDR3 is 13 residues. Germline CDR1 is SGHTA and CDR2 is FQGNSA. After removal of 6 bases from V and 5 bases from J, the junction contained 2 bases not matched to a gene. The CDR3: CASSGQGAETQYF. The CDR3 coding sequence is TGTGCCAGCAGTGGACAGGGGGCGGAGACCCAGTACTTC.

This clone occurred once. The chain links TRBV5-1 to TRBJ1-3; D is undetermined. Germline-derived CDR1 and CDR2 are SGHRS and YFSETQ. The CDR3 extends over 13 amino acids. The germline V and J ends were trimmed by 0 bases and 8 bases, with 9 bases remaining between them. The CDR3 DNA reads TGCGCCAGCAGCTTGGAACATCGGGACACCATATATTTT. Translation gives CASSLEHRDTIYF.

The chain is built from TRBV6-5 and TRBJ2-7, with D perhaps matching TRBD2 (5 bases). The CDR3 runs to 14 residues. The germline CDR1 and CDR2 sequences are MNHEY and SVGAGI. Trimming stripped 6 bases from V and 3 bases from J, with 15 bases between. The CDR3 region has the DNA TGTGCCAGCAGCGTTGGGAGCTCCCGCTACGAGCAGTACTTC. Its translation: CASSVGSSRYEQYF.

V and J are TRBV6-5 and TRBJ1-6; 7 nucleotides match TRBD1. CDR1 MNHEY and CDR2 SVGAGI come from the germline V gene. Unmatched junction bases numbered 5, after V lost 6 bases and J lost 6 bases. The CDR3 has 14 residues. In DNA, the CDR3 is TGTGCCAGCAGCCTAACAGGGGCTAATTCACCCCTCCACTTT. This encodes CASSLTGANSPLHF.